The entry below describes one T cell receptor (beta chain). The CDR3 consists of 14 residues. V gave up 3 bases and J gave up 6 bases, with 11 bases separating them. The data are from a study of CD8 T cells in Susac syndrome. In blood CD8+ and CD4+ T cells, TCR beta underwent sequencing. Reverse transcription of roughly 0.45 to 1 ug RNA was performed with random hexamers. From the immunoSEQ multiplex PCR reads, TCRdb called clonotypes with MiXCR, one entry per CDR3 protein. The sample lists about 150,000 distinct CDR3 sequences; under 95% were seen once. This TCR was sampled from a human donor with multiple sclerosis. The chain couples TRBV12-3 or TRBV12-4 to TRBJ2-2; D gene unclear. The specimen sequenced was CD4+ T cells from PBMCs. The CDR3 region is CASSLSVVAGELFF. In DNA, the CDR3 is TGTGCCAGCAGTTTGTCCGTAGTGGCCGGGGAGCTGTTTTTT.